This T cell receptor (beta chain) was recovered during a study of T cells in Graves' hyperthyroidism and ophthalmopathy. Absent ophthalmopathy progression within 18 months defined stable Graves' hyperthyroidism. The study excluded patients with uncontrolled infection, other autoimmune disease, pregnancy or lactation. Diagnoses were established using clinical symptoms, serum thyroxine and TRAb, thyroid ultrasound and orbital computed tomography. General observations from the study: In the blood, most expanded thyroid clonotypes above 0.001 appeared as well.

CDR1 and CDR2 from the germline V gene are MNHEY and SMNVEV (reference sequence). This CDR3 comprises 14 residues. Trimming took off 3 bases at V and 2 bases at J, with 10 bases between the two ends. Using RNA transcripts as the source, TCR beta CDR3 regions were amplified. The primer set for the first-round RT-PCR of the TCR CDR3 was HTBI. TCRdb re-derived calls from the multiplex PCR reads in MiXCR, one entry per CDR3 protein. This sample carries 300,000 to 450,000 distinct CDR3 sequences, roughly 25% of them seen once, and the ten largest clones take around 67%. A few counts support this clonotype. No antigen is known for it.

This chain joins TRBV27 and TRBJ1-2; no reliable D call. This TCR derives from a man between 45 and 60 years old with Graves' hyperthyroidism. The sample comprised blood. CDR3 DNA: TGTGCCAGCAGTTTCCGCAGAGACAACTATGGCTACACCTTC. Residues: CASSFRRDNYGYTF.